Below, one TCR beta chain is given with its context. Its antigen is unidentified. Looked up from germline, CDR1 is MNHEY and CDR2 is SVGEGT. This CDR3 comprises 14 residues. Generation of cDNA took place in eight separate reactions per sample. TCRdb re-called the 5' RACE reads and gives one entry per CDR3 protein, without DNA. This table holds 300,000 to 350,000 distinct CDR3 sequences. The data originate from a study of monozygotic twins with inflammatory bowel disease. Study-wide results and caveats: Those with IBD had lower TCRbeta diversity (inverse Simpson) than their healthy co-twins did.

This clonotype was obtained from a human donor with ulcerative colitis or Crohn's disease, or a healthy co-twin of an affected twin (not recorded which). The chain uses TRBV6-2 or TRBV6-3 and TRBJ2-7. The sequencing sample was made of blood. CDR3 residues: CASSRISPSYEQYF.